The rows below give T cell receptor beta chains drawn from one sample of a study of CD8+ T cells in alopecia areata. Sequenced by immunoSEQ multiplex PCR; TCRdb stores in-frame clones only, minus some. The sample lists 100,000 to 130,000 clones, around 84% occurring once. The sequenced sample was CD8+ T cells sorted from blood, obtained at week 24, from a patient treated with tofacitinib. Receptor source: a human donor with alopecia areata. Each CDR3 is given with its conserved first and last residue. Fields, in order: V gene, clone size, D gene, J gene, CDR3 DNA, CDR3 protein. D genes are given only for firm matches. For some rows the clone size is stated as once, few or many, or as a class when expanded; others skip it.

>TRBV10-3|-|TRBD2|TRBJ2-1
TGTGCCATCAGTGCGTCGGGGGGCAATGAGCAGTTCTTC
CAISASGGNEQFF
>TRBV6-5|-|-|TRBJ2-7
TGTGCCAGCAGCCTCTCCGGGTCCACCTACGAGCAGTACTTC
CASSLSGSTYEQYF
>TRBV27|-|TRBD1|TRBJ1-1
TGTGCCAGCAGTTTAACCGTGGACAGGGAAGCTTTCTTT
CASSLTVDREAFF
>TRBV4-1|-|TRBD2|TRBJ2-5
TGCGCCAGCAGCCGGAAGGAAACTAGCGGAGAGACCCAGTACTTC
CASSRKETSGETQYF
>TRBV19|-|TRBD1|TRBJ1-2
TGTGCCAGTAGTCAGACAGGGAGCTATGGCTACACCTTC
CASSQTGSYGYTF
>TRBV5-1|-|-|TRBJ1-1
TGCGCCAGCAGCTTGGGGTCAGGGAACACTGAAGCTTTCTTT
CASSLGSGNTEAFF
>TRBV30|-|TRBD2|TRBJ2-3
TGTGCCTGGAGTAGCGGGGAAACTAGCACAGATACGCAGTATTTT
CAWSSGETSTDTQYF
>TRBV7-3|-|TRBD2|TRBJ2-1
TGTGCCAGCAGCTTTTTCGCGGGGGAGAATGAGCAGTTCTTC
CASSFFAGENEQFF
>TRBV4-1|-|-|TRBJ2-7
TGCGCCAGCAGCTACCGGACCCCTTTGAGTTTCGAGCAGTACTTC
CASSYRTPLSFEQYF
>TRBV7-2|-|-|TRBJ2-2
TGTGCCAGCAGCTTGGAACGGGACGGCACCGGGGAGCTGTTTTTT
CASSLERDGTGELFF
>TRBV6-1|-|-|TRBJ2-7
TGTGCCAGCAGTGAAGTGGTGGGTTTAGCCTACGAGCAGTACTTC
CASSEVVGLAYEQYF
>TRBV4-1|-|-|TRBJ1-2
TGCGCCAGCAGCCAAGGGGAGGATTACAACTATGGCTACACCTTC
CASSQGEDYNYGYTF
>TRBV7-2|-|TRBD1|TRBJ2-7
TGTGCCAGCAGCTTTCCGGGACAGAGCCCCTACGAGCAGTACTTC
CASSFPGQSPYEQYF
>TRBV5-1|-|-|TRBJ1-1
TGCGCCAGCAGCCTCCCGGGGGTCACTGAAGCTTTCTTT
CASSLPGVTEAFF
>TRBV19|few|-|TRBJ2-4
TGTGCCAGTAGTGCAGAAAGCATTCAGTACTTC
CASSAESIQYF
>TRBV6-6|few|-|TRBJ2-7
TGTGCTACCGGGAGCTACGAGCAGTACTTC
CATGSYEQYF
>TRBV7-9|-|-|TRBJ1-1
TGTGCCAGCAGCTTAGTGTCCCCAGAAGCTTTCTTT
CASSLVSPEAFF
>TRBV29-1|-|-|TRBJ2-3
TGCAGCGTTGAAGATCCGCGGGGAGACACAGATACGCAGTATTTT
CSVEDPRGDTDTQYF
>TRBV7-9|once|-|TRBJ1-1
TGTGCCAGCAGGATGAACACTGAAGCTTTCTTT
CASRMNTEAFF
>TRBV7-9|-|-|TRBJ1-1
TGTGCCAGCAGCTCGGATAATCCTGAAGCTTTCTTT
CASSSDNPEAFF
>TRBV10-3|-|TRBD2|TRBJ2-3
TGTGCCATCAGTGAGTCACAAGCGGGGGGACTTTATACGCAGTATTTT
CAISESQAGGLYTQYF
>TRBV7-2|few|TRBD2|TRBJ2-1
TGTGCCAGCAGCACCAACCTAGCGGGGGGCGGGTATGAGCAGTTCTTC
CASSTNLAGGGYEQFF
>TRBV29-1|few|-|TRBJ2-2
TGCAGCGTTGGGTTTGCCGGGGAGCTGTTTTTT
CSVGFAGELFF
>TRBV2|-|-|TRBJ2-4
TGTGCCAGCACCGAGGGGGTTGGAGGAGCCAAAAACATTCAGTACTTC
CASTEGVGGAKNIQYF
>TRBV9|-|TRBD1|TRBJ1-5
TGTGCCAGCAGCCCCGAGGGGGCCCCGGGACAGCCCCAGCATTTT
CASSPEGAPGQPQHF
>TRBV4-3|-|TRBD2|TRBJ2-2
TGCGCCAGCAGCCAAGATAGGCTAGCGGGGGGGCAGGCCGGGGAGCTGTTTTTT
CASSQDRLAGGQAGELFF
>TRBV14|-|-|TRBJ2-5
TGTGCCAGCAGCATCTTCAGGGTGCCCCAGTACTTC
CASSIFRVPQYF
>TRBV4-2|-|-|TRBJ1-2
TGTGCCAGCAGCCAATCGGACAGAAGCTATGGCTACACCTTC
CASSQSDRSYGYTF
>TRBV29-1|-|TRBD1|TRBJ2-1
TGCAGCGTACAGGGGGCAGGGGATGATGAGCAGTTCTTC
CSVQGAGDDEQFF
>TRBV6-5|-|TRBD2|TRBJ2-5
TGTGCCAGCAGTTCTACCGGGACTAGCGGGCCCGAGACCCAGTACTTC
CASSSTGTSGPETQYF